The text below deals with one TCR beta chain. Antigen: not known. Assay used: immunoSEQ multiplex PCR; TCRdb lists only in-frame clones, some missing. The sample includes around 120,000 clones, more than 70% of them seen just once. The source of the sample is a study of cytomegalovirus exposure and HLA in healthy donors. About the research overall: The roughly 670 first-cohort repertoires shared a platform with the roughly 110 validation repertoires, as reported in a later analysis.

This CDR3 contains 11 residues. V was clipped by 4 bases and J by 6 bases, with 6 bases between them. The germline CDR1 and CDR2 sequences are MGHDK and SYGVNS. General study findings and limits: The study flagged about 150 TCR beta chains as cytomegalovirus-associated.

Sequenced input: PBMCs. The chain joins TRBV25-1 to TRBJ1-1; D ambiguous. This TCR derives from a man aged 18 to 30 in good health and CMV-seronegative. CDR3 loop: CASSGLSEAFF. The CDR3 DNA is TGTGCCAGCAGTGGACTCTCTGAAGCTTTCTTT.